This T cell receptor beta chain was captured by sequencing in a study of T cell responses to AZD1222 COVID-19 vaccine. V gave up 2 bases and J gave up 8 bases, with 12 bases separating them. CDR1 is MNHEY and CDR2 is SMNVEV in the germline V gene (reference sequence). CDR3 length: 14 amino acids. Notes on this clone: The target antigen is unknown. The same CDR3 also results from other DNA sequences found in this sample.

Clones were read by immunoSEQ multiplex PCR, and TCRdb kept only the in-frame ones, dropping some. This table holds some 150,000 clones, around 89% found once. Study conclusions and caveats: Dominant at 160-218 and 743-854, vaccine-associated CD4 TCRs also spanned spike. Only 5 or 6 AZD1222 recipients tested seropositive at baseline.

Pooled together were second doses at about 4 or about 12 weeks. Specimen: peripheral blood, collected 28 days after the second AZD1222 dose. This sequence was found in an adult who received the AZD1222 COVID-19 vaccine. This sequence joins TRBV27 and TRBJ1-4; possible D gene TRBD1, 6 bases. In nucleotides, the CDR3 is TGTGCCAGCAGTTTAAGGGGGGCCGGAGAAAAACTGTTTTTT. It codes for CASSLRGAGEKLFF. Using reference TRBV27 and TRBJ1-4 for the parts outside the CDR3, the full variable domain is EAQVTQNPRYLITVTGKKLTVTCSQNMNHEYMSWYRQDPGLGLRQIYYSMNVEVTDKGDVPEGYKVSRKEKRNFPLILESPSPNQTSLYFCASSLRGAGEKLFFGSGTQLSVL.